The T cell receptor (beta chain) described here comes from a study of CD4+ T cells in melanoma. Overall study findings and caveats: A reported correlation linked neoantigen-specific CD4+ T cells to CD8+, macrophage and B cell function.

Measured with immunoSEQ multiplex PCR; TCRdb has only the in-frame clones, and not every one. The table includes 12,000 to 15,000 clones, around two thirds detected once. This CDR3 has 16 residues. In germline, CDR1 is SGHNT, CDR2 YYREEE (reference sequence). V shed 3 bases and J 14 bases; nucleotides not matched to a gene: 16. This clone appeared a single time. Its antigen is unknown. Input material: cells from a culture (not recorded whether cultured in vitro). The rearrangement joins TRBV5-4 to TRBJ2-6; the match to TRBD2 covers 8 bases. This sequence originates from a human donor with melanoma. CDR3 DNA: TGTGCCAGCAGCTCCCGGGGGGGAGGATGGGGAGTGATCCTGACTTTC. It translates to CASSSRGGGWGVILTF.